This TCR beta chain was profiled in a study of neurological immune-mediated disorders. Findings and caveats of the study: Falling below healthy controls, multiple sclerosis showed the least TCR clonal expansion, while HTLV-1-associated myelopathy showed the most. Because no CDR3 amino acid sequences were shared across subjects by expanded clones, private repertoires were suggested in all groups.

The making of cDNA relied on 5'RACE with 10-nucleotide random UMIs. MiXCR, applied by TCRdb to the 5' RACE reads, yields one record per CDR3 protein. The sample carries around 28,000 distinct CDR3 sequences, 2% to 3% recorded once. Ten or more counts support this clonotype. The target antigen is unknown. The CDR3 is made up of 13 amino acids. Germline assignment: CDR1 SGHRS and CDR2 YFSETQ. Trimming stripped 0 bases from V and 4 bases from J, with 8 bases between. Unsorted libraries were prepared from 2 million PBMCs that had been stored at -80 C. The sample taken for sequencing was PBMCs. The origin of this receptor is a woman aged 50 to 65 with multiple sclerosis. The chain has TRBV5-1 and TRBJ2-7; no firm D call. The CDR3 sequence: CASSLAYQYEQYF. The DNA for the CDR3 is TGCGCCAGCAGCTTGGCTTACCAGTACGAGCAGTACTTC.